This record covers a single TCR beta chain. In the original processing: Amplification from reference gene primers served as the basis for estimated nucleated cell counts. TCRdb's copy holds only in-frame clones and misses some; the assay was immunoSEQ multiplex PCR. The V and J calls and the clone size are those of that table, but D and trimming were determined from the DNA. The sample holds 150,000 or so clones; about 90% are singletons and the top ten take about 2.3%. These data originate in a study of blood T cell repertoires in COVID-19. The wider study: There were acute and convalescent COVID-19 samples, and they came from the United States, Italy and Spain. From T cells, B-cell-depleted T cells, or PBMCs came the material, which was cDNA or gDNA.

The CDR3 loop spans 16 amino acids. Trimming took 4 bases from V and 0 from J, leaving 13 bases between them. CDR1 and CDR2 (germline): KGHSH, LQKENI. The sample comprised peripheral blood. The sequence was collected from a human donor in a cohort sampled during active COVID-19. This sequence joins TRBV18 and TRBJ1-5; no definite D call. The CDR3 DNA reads TGTGCCAGCTCACTGAACACAAAGAATAGCAATCAGCCCCAGCATTTT. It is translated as CASSLNTKNSNQPQHF.